This TCR beta chain appears in the sequencing data of a study of beta chain features in type 1 diabetes. Study-level information: 107,917,701 sorted cells were examined across all samples.

The whole isolated RNA underwent reverse transcription, so sequencing captured expressed TCRB transcripts. Method: immunoSEQ multiplex PCR; TCRdb's copy keeps in-frame clones and lacks some. This table has about 220,000 clones, around 9.9% appearing once. This TCR was sampled from a young man in good health. The sequenced sample was central memory CD4+ T cells from blood.

CDR3 in amino acids: CASSGDRGYYEQYF. The CDR3, as DNA: TGTGCCAGCAGCGGGGACAGGGGTTACTACGAGCAGTACTTC. The rearrangement joins TRBV5-4 to TRBJ2-7; 10 nucleotides agree with TRBD1. Germline V gene data show CDR1 as SGHNT and CDR2 as YYREEE (reference sequence). J lost 3 bases, V lost 4 bases, and 4 bases had no gene match. The CDR3 is 14 amino acids.